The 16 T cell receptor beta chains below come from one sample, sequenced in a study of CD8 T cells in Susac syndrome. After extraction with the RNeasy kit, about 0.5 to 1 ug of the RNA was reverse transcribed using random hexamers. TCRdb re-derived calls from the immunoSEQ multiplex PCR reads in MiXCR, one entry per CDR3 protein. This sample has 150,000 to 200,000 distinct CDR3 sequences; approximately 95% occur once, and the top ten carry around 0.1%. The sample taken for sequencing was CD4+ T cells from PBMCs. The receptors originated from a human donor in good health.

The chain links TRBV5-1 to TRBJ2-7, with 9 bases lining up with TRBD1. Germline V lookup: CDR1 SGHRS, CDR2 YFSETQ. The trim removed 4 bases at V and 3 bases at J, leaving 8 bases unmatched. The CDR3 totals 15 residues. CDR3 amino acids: CASSEPGQGDYEQYF. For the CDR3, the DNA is TGCGCCAGCAGCGAACCGGGACAGGGTGACTACGAGCAGTACTTC.

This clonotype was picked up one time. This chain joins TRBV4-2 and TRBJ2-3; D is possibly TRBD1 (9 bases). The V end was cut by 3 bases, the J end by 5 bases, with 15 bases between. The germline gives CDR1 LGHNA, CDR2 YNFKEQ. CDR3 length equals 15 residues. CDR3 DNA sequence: TGTGCCAGCAGCCAGGTAGCGGGACAGGGAGATACGCAGTATTTT. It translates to CASSQVAGQGDTQYF.

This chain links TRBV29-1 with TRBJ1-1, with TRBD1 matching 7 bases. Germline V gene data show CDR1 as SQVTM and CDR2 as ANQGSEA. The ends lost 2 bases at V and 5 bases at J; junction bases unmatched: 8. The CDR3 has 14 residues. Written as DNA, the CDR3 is TGCAGCGTTGAAAACAGGGGACTTTGGACTGAAGCTTTCTTT. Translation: CSVENRGLWTEAFF.

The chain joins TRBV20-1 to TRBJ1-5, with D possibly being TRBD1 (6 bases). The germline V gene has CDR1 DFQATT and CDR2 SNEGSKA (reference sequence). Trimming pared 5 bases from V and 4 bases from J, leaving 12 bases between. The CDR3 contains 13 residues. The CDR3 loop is CSAPQTGNQPQHF. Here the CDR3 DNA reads TGCAGTGCTCCACAGACAGGAAATCAGCCCCAGCATTTT.

The CDR3, as DNA: TGCGCCAGCAGTCAATCTTTCCGGGCGGGCAGCAATCAGCCCCAGCATTTT. This sequence encodes CASSQSFRAGSNQPQHF. The rearrangement uses TRBV23-1 and TRBJ1-5; D ambiguous. TRBV23-1 is assigned to the ORF class and has an uncertain function. With 0 bases removed from V and 1 base from J, the gap between germline ends came to 13 bases. This CDR3 comprises 17 residues.

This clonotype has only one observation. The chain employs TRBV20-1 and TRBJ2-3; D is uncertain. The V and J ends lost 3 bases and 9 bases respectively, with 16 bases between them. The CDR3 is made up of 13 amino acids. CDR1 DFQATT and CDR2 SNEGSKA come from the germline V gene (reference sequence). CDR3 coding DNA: TGCAGTGCTAGTAGAGCTACCCAGACGACGCAGTATTTT. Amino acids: CSASRATQTTQYF.

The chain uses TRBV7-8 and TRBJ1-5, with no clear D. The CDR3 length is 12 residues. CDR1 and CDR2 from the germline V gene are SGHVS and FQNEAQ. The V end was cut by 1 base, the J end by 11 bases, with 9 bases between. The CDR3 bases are TGTGCCAGCAGCTTAGGAGGGCGAGCCCAGCATTTT. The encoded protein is CASSLGGRAQHF.

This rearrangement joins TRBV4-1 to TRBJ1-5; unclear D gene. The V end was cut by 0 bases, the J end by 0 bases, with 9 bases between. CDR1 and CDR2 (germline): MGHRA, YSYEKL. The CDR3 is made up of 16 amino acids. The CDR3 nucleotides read TGCGCCAGCAGCCAAGATTGGGTTTTTAGCAATCAGCCCCAGCATTTT. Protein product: CASSQDWVFSNQPQHF.

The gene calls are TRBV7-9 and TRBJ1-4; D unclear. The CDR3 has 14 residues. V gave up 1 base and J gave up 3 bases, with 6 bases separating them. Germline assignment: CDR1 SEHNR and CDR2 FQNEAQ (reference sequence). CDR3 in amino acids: CASSLEASNEKLFF. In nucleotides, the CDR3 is TGTGCCAGCAGCTTAGAGGCGTCTAATGAAAAACTGTTTTTT.

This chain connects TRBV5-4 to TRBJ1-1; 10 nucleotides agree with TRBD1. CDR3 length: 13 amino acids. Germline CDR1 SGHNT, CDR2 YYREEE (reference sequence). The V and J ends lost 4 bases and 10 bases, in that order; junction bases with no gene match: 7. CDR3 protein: CASSPDRGFTAFF. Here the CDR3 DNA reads TGTGCCAGCAGCCCGGACAGGGGGTTTACAGCTTTCTTT.

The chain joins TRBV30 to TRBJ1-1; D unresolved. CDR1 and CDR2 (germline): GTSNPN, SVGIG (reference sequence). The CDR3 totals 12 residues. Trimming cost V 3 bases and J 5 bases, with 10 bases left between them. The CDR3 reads CAWRAQETEAFF. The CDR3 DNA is TGTGCCTGGAGAGCGCAGGAAACTGAAGCTTTCTTT.

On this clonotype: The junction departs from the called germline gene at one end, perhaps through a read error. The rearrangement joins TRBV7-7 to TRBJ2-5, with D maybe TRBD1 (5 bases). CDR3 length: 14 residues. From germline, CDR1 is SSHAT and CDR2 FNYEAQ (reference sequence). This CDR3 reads CASSLQGTRETQYF. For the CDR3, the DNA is TGTGCTAGCAGCTTGCAGGGAACGCGAGAGACCCAGTACTTC. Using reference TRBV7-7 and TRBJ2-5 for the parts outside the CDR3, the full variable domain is GAGVSQSPRYKVTKRGQDVTLRCDPISSHATLYWYQQALGQGPEFLTYFNYEAQPDKSGLPSDRFSAERPEGSISTLTIQRTEQRDSAMYRCASSLQGTRETQYFGPGTRLLVL.

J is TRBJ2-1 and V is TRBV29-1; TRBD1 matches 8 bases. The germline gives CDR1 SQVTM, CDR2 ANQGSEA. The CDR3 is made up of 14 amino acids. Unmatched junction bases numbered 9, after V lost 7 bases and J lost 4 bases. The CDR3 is CSAAGTGAYNEQFF. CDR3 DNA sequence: TGCAGCGCCGCCGGGACAGGTGCTTACAATGAGCAGTTCTTC.

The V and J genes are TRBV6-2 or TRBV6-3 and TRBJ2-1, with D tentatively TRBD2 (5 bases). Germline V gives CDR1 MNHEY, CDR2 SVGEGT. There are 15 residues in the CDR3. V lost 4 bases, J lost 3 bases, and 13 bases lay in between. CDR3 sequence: CASSSPRGYYNEQFF. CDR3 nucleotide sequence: TGTGCCAGCAGTTCTCCCCGGGGTTACTACAATGAGCAGTTCTTC.

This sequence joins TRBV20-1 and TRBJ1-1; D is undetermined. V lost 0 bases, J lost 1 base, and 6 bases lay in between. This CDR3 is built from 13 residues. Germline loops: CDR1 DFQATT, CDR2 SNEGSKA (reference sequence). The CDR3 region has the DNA TGCAGTGCTAGAGATAAGCGGAACACTGAAGCTTTCTTT. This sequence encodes CSARDKRNTEAFF.

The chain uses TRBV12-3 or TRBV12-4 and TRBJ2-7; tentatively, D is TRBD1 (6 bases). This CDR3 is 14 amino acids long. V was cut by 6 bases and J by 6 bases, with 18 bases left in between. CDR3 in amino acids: CASRAGTPQGEQYF. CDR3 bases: TGTGCCAGCAGGGCTGGGACACCCCAAGGCGAGCAGTACTTC.